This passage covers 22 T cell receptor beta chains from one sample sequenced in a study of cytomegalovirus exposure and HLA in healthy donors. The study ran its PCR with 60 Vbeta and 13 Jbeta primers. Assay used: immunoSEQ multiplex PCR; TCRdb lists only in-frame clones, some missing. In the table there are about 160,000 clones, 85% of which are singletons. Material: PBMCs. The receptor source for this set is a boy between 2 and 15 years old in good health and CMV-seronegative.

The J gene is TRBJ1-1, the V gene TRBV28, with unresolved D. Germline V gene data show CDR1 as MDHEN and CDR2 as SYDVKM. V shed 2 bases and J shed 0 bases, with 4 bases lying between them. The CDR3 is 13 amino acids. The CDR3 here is CASSLDLNTEAFF. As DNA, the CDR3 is TGTGCCAGCAGTTTAGACTTGAACACTGAAGCTTTCTTT.

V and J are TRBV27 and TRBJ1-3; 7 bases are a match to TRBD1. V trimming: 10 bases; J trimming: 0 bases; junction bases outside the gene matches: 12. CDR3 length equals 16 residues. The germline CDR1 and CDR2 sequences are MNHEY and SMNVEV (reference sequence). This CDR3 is CATSRHPGGSGNTIYF. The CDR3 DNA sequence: TGTGCCACCTCAAGACATCCAGGGGGCTCTGGAAACACCATATATTTT.

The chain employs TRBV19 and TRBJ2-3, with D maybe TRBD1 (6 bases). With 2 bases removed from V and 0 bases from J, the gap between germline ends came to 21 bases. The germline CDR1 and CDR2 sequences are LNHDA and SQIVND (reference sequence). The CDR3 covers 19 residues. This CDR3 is CASSITPWTAFSSTDTQYF. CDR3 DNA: TGTGCCAGTAGTATAACCCCCTGGACAGCGTTTTCTAGCACAGATACGCAGTATTTT.

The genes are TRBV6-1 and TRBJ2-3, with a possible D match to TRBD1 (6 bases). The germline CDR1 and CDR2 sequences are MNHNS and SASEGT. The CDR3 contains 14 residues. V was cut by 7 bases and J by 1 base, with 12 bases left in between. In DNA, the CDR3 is TGTGCCAGCAATACAGGGTCAGGCACAGATACGCAGTATTTT. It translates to CASNTGSGTDTQYF.

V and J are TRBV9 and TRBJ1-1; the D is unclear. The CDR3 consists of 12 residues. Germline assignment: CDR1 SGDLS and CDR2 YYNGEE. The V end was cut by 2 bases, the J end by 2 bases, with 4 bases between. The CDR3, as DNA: TGTGCCAGCAGCGTTAGTAACACTGAAGCTTTCTTT. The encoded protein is CASSVSNTEAFF.

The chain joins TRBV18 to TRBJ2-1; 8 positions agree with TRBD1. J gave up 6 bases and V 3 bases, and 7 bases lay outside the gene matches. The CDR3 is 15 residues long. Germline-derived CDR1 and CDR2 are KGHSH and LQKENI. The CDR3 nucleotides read TGTGCCAGCTCACCCCACATCGGACAGGGCAATGAGCAGTTCTTC. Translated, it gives CASSPHIGQGNEQFF.

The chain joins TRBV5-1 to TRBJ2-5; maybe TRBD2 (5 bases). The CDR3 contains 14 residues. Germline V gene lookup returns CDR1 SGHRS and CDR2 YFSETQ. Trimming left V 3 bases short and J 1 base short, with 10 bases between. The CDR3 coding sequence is TGCGCCAGCAGCTCCTCCGGGGTCCAAGAGACCCAGTACTTC. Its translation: CASSSSGVQETQYF.

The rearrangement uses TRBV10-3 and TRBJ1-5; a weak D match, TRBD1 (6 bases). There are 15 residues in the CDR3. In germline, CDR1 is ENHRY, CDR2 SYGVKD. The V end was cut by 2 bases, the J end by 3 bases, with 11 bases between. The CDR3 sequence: CAISEGGADNQPQHF. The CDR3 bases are TGTGCCATCAGTGAGGGGGGGGCTGACAATCAGCCCCAGCATTTT.

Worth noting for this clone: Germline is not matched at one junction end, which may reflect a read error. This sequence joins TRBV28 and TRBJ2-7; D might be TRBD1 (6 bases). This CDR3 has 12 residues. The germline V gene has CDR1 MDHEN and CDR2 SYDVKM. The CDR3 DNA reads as TGTGCCAGTTTCGGGACATCCTGCGAGCAGTACTTC. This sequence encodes CASFGTSCEQYF.

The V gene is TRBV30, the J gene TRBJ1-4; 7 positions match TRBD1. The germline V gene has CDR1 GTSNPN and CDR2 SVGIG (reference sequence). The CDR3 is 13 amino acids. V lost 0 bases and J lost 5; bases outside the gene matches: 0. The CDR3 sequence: CAWSVTGNEKLFF. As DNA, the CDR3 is TGTGCCTGGAGTGTGACAGGGAATGAAAAACTGTTTTTT.

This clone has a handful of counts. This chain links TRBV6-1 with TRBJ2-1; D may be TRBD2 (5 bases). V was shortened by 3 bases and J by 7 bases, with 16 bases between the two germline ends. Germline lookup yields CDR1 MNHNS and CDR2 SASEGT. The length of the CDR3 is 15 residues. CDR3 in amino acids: CASSEGVASSNEQFF. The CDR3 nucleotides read TGTGCCAGCAGTGAGGGCGTGGCTAGCTCGAATGAGCAGTTCTTC.

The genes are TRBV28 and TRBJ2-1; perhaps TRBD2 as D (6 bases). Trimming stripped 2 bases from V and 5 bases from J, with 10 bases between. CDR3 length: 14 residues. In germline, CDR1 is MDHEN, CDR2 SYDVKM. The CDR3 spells CASSLAGSNNEQFF. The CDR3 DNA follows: TGTGCCAGCAGTTTAGCGGGGTCGAACAATGAGCAGTTCTTC.

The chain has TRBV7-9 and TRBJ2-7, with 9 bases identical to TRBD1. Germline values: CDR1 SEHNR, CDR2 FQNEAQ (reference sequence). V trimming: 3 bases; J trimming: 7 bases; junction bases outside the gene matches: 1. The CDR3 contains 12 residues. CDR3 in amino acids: CASSLDRGEQYF. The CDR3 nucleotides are TGTGCCAGCAGCTTGGACAGGGGAGAGCAGTACTTC.

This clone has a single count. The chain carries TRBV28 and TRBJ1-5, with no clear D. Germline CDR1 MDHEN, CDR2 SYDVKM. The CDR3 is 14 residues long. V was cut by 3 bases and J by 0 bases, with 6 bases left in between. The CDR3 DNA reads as TGTGCCAGCAGTTTGGGCAATAGCAATCAGCCCCAGCATTTT. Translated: CASSLGNSNQPQHF.

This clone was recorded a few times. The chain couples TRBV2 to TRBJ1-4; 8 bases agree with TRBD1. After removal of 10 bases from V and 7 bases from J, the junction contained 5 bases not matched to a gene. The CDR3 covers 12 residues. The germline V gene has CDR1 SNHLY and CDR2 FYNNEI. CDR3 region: CATRQGTEKLFF. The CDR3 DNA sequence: TGTGCCACCCGACAGGGGACTGAAAAACTGTTTTTT.

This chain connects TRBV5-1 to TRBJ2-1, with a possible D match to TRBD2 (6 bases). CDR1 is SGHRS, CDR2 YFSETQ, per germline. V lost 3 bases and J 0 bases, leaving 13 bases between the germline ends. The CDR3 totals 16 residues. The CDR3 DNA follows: TGCGCCAGCAGCTCGGGACTCTCGAGCTCCTACAATGAGCAGTTCTTC. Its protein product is CASSSGLSSSYNEQFF.

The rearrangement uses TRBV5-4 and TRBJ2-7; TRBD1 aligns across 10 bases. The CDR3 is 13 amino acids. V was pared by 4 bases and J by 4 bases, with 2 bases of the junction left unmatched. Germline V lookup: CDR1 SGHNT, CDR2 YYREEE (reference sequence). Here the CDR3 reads CASSRDRGYEQYF. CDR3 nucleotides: TGTGCCAGCAGCCGGGACAGGGGTTACGAGCAGTACTTC.

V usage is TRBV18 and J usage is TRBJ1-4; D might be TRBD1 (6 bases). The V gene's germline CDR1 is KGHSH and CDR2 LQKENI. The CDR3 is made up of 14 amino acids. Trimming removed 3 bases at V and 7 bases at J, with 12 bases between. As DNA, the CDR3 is TGTGCCAGCTCACCCGAGGGGGGGCGTGAAAAACTGTTTTTT. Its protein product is CASSPEGGREKLFF.

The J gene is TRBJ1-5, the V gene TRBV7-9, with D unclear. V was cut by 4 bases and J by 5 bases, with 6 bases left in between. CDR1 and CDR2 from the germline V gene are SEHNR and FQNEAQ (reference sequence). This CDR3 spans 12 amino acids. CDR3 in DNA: TGTGCCAGCAGCTCCCTAGATCAGCCCCAGCATTTT. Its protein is CASSSLDQPQHF.

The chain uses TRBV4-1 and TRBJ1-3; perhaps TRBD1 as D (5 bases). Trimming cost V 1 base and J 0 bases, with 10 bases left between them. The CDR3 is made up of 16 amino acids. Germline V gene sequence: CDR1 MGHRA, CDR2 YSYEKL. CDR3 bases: TGCGCCAGCAGCCAAGTGGCAGGGCGCTCTGGAAACACCATATATTTT. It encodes CASSQVAGRSGNTIYF.

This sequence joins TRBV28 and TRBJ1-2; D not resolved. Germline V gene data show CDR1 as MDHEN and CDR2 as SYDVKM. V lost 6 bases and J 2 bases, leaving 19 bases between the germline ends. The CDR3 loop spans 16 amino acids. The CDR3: CASRLLVGRGNYGYTF. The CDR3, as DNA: TGTGCCAGCAGACTCCTGGTGGGCAGAGGGAACTATGGCTACACCTTC.

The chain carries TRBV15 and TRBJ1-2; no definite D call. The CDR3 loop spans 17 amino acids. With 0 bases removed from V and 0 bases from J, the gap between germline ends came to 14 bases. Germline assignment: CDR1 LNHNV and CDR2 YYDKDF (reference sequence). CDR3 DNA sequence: TGTGCCACCAGCAGAGATAGGGCGGGGAGGGCTAACTATGGCTACACCTTC. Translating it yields CATSRDRAGRANYGYTF.